The 18 T cell receptor beta chains in this list originate from one sample, sequenced in a study of blood T cell repertoires in COVID-19. Method: immunoSEQ multiplex PCR; TCRdb's copy keeps in-frame clones and lacks some. Of 95,000 to 110,000 clones in the sample, roughly 82% were seen once. What was sequenced was peripheral blood. Every receptor here comes from a man between 60 and 75 years old with acute or convalescent COVID-19.

This sequence joins TRBV18 and TRBJ1-2; 7 bases map to TRBD1. Unmatched junction bases numbered 6, after V lost 6 bases and J lost 2 bases. The CDR3 is 14 amino acids. CDR1 is KGHSH, CDR2 LQKENI, per germline. DNA for the CDR3: TGTGCCAGCTCCCCCGGGACAGAGAACTATGGCTACACCTTC. The encoded protein is CASSPGTENYGYTF.

The chain joins TRBV29-1 to TRBJ1-4, with no clear D. Germline V lookup: CDR1 SQVTM, CDR2 ANQGSEA. The CDR3 is 16 amino acids. V was cut by 4 bases and J by 4 bases, with 19 bases left in between. The DNA for the CDR3 is TGCAGCGTTGTTACGGAGCCTACAAGCCTTAATGAAAAACTGTTTTTT. Its translation: CSVVTEPTSLNEKLFF. Full variable domain (rest looked up from reference TRBV29-1 and TRBJ1-4): SAVISQKPSRDICQRGTSLTIQCQVDSQVTMMFWYRQQPGQSLTLIATANQGSEATYESGFVIDKFPISRPNLTFSTLTVSNMSPEDSSIYLCSVVTEPTSLNEKLFFGSGTQLSVL.

The rearrangement links TRBV28 to TRBJ1-1; 8 nucleotides align to TRBD1. V gave up 5 bases and J gave up 3 bases; unmatched junction bases: 5. Germline V gene data show CDR1 as MDHEN and CDR2 as SYDVKM. The CDR3 is made up of 14 amino acids. In DNA, the CDR3 is TGTGCCAGCAGTCCTCACAGGGGGGACACTGAAGCTTTCTTT. Its protein is CASSPHRGDTEAFF. Supplemented by reference TRBV28 and TRBJ1-1, the full variable domain reads DVKVTQSSRYLVKRTGEKVFLECVQDMDHENMFWYRQDPGLGLRLIYFSYDVKMKEKGDIPEGYSVSREKKERFSLILESASTNQTSMYLCASSPHRGDTEAFFGQGTRLTVV.

The chain carries TRBV6-6 and TRBJ1-6; D is unresolved. CDR1 and CDR2 (germline): MNHNY, SVGAGI (reference sequence). V gave up 4 bases and J gave up 1 base, with 5 bases separating them. The CDR3 extends over 14 amino acids. CDR3 in DNA: TGTGCCAGCAGTTCTCGGTCCTATAATTCACCCCTCCACTTT. This sequence encodes CASSSRSYNSPLHF.

The chain is built from TRBV27 and TRBJ1-2; D not certain. Looked up from germline, CDR1 is MNHEY and CDR2 is SMNVEV (reference sequence). V lost 3 bases and J lost 2, with 13 bases in between. CDR3 length equals 15 residues. CDR3 protein: CASSLRARGNYGYTF. In DNA form, the CDR3 reads TGTGCCAGCAGTTTGCGCGCACGAGGGAACTATGGCTACACCTTC.

The rearrangement joins TRBV7-2 to TRBJ2-3; possible D gene TRBD2, 5 bases. V was pared by 2 bases and J by 6 bases, with 18 bases between. Germline lookup yields CDR1 SGHTA and CDR2 FQGNSA. This CDR3 contains 16 residues. Here the CDR3 DNA reads TGTGCCAGCAGCTTACCGGGCGGGCACCACGCCGATACGCAGTATTTT. Translated: CASSLPGGHHADTQYF.

This clone was recorded only once. V gene TRBV10-3 combines with J gene TRBJ1-1; D ambiguous. Trimming removed 3 bases from V and 0 bases from J, with 11 bases in between. The V gene's germline CDR1 is ENHRY and CDR2 SYGVKD. This CDR3 comprises 15 residues. As DNA, the CDR3 is TGTGCCATCAGTGATGTGGGCACTTTGAACACTGAAGCTTTCTTT. Protein product: CAISDVGTLNTEAFF.

This clone has only one observation. The rearrangement uses TRBV18 and TRBJ1-4; D is ambiguous. CDR3 length equals 11 residues. Per germline, CDR1 KGHSH and CDR2 LQKENI. Trimming pared 5 bases from V and 7 bases from J, leaving 5 bases between. CDR3 sequence: CASSTSEKLFF. For the CDR3, the DNA is TGTGCCAGCTCAACGAGTGAAAAACTGTTTTTT.

The chain carries TRBV3-1 (or the pseudogene TRBV3-2) and TRBJ1-5; possible D gene TRBD1, 5 bases. Trimming stripped 4 bases from V and 2 bases from J, with 9 bases between. Per the germline V gene, CDR1 is LGHDT and CDR2 is YNNKEL (reference sequence). The CDR3 is 14 residues long. The CDR3 is CASSPRGGNQPQHF. CDR3 coding DNA: TGTGCCAGCAGCCCTAGGGGTGGCAATCAGCCCCAGCATTTT.

The V call is TRBV21-1, the J call TRBJ1-5; the table names TRBD1, a call not compared with the DNA. TRBV21-1 is a pseudogene. This CDR3 has 16 residues. The CDR3 DNA reads as TGTGCCAGCAGCAAAGTCGAATCTCAGATTAATCAGCCCCAGCATTTT. Amino acids: CASSKVESQINQPQHF.

The V gene is TRBV28, the J gene TRBJ2-7, with D possibly TRBD1 on 6 matching bases. Germline CDR1 is MDHEN and CDR2 is SYDVKM. The CDR3 is 14 amino acids. V was trimmed by 2 bases and J by 3 bases, leaving 11 bases between them. This CDR3 is CASSLTQGNYEQYF. CDR3 coding DNA: TGTGCCAGCAGTTTAACCCAGGGGAACTACGAGCAGTACTTC.

The table lists this clone with a count of one. The chain uses TRBV19 and TRBJ2-3; D is perhaps TRBD1 (5 bases). This CDR3 has 12 residues. The V end lost 10 bases, the J end lost 1 base, and 9 bases lay between the germline ends. Germline values: CDR1 LNHDA, CDR2 SQIVND (reference sequence). The CDR3 region is CATLTGTDTQYF. CDR3 sequence (DNA): TGTGCCACCCTGACAGGCACAGATACGCAGTATTTT.

This chain uses TRBV6-5 with TRBJ1-5; D remains unclear. The CDR3 is 13 residues long. Germline CDR1 reads MNHEY; CDR2 reads SVGAGI. V was trimmed by 8 bases and J by 4 bases, leaving 12 bases between them. The CDR3 region has the DNA TGTGCCAGCCAACCGGCGGGGAATCAGCCCCAGCATTTT. Encoded protein: CASQPAGNQPQHF.

This clone has only a few counts. The chain joins TRBV9 to TRBJ1-3; the D gene is possibly TRBD1 (6 bases). Germline assignment: CDR1 SGDLS and CDR2 YYNGEE. Trimming took 2 bases from V and 0 from J, leaving 12 bases between them. The CDR3 extends over 16 amino acids. CDR3 residues: CASSVLDSFSGNTIYF. CDR3 sequence (DNA): TGTGCCAGCAGCGTTTTGGACAGTTTCTCTGGAAACACCATATATTTT.

This chain connects TRBV4-3 to TRBJ1-5; D call uncertain. In germline, CDR1 is LGHNA, CDR2 YSLEER. Trimming shortened V by 0 bases and J by 2 bases, and 5 bases separated the two germline ends. CDR3 length equals 14 residues. The CDR3 nucleotides are TGCGCCAGCAGCCAAGATCGGGGCAATCAGCCCCAGCATTTT. As protein: CASSQDRGNQPQHF.

This chain connects TRBV4-2 to TRBJ2-3, with 7 bases lining up with TRBD2. V dropped 0 bases and J dropped 7; count of bases not matched to a gene: 4. Germline CDR1 and CDR2: LGHNA and YNFKEQ. The CDR3 has 14 amino acids. The CDR3 nucleotides read TGTGCCAGCAGCCAAGAGGGCGGGAGAAATACGCAGTATTTT. Amino acids: CASSQEGGRNTQYF.

This chain uses TRBV19 with TRBJ1-4; 9 positions match TRBD1. Trimming removed 5 bases from V and 8 bases from J; junction bases left unmatched: 6. Germline loops: CDR1 LNHDA, CDR2 SQIVND (reference sequence). The CDR3 length is 14 residues. CDR3 protein: CASSSGTGSEKLFF. The CDR3 DNA follows: TGTGCCAGTAGTTCGGGGACAGGGAGCGAAAAACTGTTTTTT.

The gene calls are TRBV10-3 and TRBJ2-3, with 8 nucleotides matching TRBD1. Losses at the gene ends were 8 bases for V and 4 bases for J; bases not matched to a gene: 8. The CDR3 is 14 residues long. From germline, CDR1 is ENHRY and CDR2 SYGVKD. This CDR3 is CAIGGQGVADTQYF. DNA of the CDR3: TGTGCCATCGGCGGACAGGGTGTCGCAGATACGCAGTATTTT.